This T cell receptor beta chain is drawn from a study of T cells after yellow fever vaccination. Overall study: Preparation of the low-cell-number fractions used SMART-Seq v4 Ultra Low Input. Study observations and caveats: Booster sampling recovered most clones from primary vaccination (under 97% CD4, roughly 86% CD8).

This clonotype has at least ten counts. As yet, its antigen is unknown. A process of 5'RACE template switching, which added a universal primer site and UMIs, was used to make TCR cDNA. TCRdb redid the calling of the 5' RACE reads with MiXCR, one entry per CDR3 protein. The sample records hundreds of thousands of distinct CDR3 sequences, roughly 8.7% being singletons. This CDR3 has 19 residues. V lost 6 bases to trimming and J lost 0 bases; unmatched junction nucleotides: 17. CDR1 LNHNV and CDR2 YYDKDF come from the germline V gene (reference sequence). The origin of this receptor is a man aged 18 to 35 who received the YFV17D yellow fever vaccine. The sequencing used PBMCs, collected on the day of the first yellow fever vaccination. The V call is TRBV15, the J call TRBJ2-1; TRBD1 matches 7 bases. DNA of the CDR3: TGTGCCACCAGACCCGGGACAGCAACCTTAGTATCCTCCTACAATGAGCAGTTCTTC. Protein product: CATRPGTATLVSSYNEQFF.